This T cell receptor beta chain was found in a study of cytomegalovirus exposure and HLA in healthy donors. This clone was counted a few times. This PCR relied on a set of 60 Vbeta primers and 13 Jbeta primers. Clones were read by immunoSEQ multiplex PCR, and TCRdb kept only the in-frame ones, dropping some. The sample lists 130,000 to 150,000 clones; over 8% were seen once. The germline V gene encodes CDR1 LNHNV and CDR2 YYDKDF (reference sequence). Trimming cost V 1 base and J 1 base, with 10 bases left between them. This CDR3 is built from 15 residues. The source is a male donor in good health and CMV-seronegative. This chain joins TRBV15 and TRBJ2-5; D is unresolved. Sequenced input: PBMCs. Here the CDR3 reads CATSRVGDLQETQYF. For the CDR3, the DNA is TGTGCCACCAGCAGAGTCGGAGACCTCCAAGAGACCCAGTACTTC.